This TCR beta chain was recorded in a study of radiation and T cells in renal cell carcinoma. Broader study findings: Pretreatment tumor biopsies were lacking, so baseline clonotypes are unknown.

The time point denotes: blood 2 weeks post-SBRT. Treatment in this sample: 15 Gy SBRT to primary tumor, nephrectomy 4 weeks later. Sequenced by immunoSEQ multiplex PCR; TCRdb stores in-frame clones only, minus some. The table has approximately 79,000 clones, 82% seen once. With 2 bases removed from V and 0 bases from J, the gap between germline ends came to 8 bases. The CDR3 loop spans 15 amino acids. Per germline, CDR1 SGHAT and CDR2 FQNNGV. In the case of this clone: What it binds is not known.

Sequences were derived from blood, sampled from a patient whose treatment included radiotherapy and nephrectomy. The chain has TRBV11-2 and TRBJ1-3; D call uncertain. This receptor was identified in a man in his sixties with renal cell carcinoma. In nucleotides, the CDR3 is TGTGCCAGCAGCTTAATACCTGCCTCTGGAAACACCATATATTTT. As protein: CASSLIPASGNTIYF.